This T cell receptor beta chain is from a study of identical twins. Points from the study as a whole: The authors drew conclusions from cross-sectional statistical analysis rather than following the same donors. Zero-insertion findings could be partly confounded by invariant cells (MAIT and iNKT cells).

As for this clonotype: No antigen is known for it.

Trimming stripped 5 bases from V and 4 bases from J, with 14 bases between. This CDR3 is built from 14 residues. CDR1 and CDR2 (germline): SNHLY, FYNNEI. Template switching created a universal primer site, and the cDNA included unique molecular identifiers. TCRdb independently ran MiXCR on the 5' RACE reads; one entry per CDR3 protein. The sample carries 280,000 or so distinct CDR3 sequences, more than 6.5% recorded once. This same sample was also part of a study on yellow fever vaccine responses in identical twins.

This rearrangement joins TRBV2 to TRBJ1-1; D might be TRBD1 (5 bases). This TCR came from a young woman in good health. Material: memory (CD45RO+) T cells sorted from blood. CDR3 nucleotides: TGTGCCAGCAGTACGGGACGCATAGGCACTGAAGCTTTCTTT. This translates into CASSTGRIGTEAFF.